This T cell receptor (beta chain) was recorded in a study of beta chain features in type 1 diabetes (dated by TCRdb to the late 2010s). Notes on the research overall: Mean age, gender distribution, total cell number and subset yield were not different between patients and healthy donors. A total of roughly 99,000,000 sorted cells were examined across all samples, and the number of cells per subset was strongly correlated with RNA yield. In the study, TCRB repertoires of sorted circulating CD4+ T cell subsets from recently diagnosed type 1 diabetes patients were compared with those of matched healthy donors. Naive and central memory subsets were obtained from all 28 donors, but regulatory and stem cell-like memory subsets were isolated from only 8 patients and 8 healthy donors.

Each donor gave one peripheral blood draw, averaging roughly 120 mL, which was collected into heparinised tubes. A BD FACSAria II was used to sort naive, central memory, regulatory and stem cell-like memory CD4+ T cells with a panel that included CD45RO, CCR7, CD25, CD127, CD95 and CD27. Purity was above 95% for every sorted population. Right away, PBMCs were isolated by Lymphoprep density gradient centrifugation and were stained directly, with no culture step. Samples were stained and sorted in pairs, with one healthy donor and one patient per experiment, so that batch effects were minimized. The entire amount of isolated RNA was reverse transcribed using the High Capacity cDNA Reverse Transcription Kit, so the sequenced TCRB transcripts were expressed ones. Naive, central memory and regulatory T cell samples underwent deep immunoSEQ sequencing, averaging around 4 million total reads per sample. Sorted cells were lysed in RLT buffer, and RNA was extracted using DNase-treated RNeasy Micro or Mini kits according to cell number. To prevent cross-contamination, each cell subset was processed individually, whereas patient and healthy donor samples were processed jointly. The immunoSEQ multiplex PCR was used to amplify TCRB sequences from cDNA, generating 87-bp fragments that spanned the CDR3 region. Amplicons were sequenced on the Illumina HiSeq platform. The study's processing was this. Synthetic template baselines were used to correct PCR bias computationally, reads within Hamming distance 2 were collapsed, and singletons that could not be merged were discarded. Reads were aligned against IMGT so that V, D and J genes, CDR3 length and insertions or deletions at six rearrangement sites could be assigned. Clonotype counts were normalized to sorted cell number within each subset before computing true diversity and Gini coefficients with the tcR R package. The overlap coefficient, calculated on TCRB nucleotide sequences, was used to measure repertoire sharing. As a proxy for the pre-selection repertoire, out-of-frame TCRB sequences from naive cells were analyzed. TCRdb stores this immuneACCESS table with in-frame sequences only. Part of the clones is absent; in the studies checked, under half of the shortfall reflects unresolved V genes, and no reason is known for the rest. V and J calls and clone size come straight from that table; D and trimming were deduced from the DNA. Across this sample there are 250,000 or so clones, with over 65% seen only once. The ten largest clonotypes hold around 0.057% of the sample.

Remarks on this clone: The clone's antigen remains unknown. Base qualities are not recorded, but no much larger clone differs from it by a single base.

As encoded in the germline V gene, CDR1 is LGHNA while CDR2 is YSLEER. The cysteine opens and the phenylalanine closes a CDR3 of 17 amino acids. The CDR3 DNA has 51 bases and is translated from base 1. Ends trimmed: V by 3 bases, J by 2 bases; bases unmatched to a gene: 5. Study-wide findings and limitations: PCR might favor shorter templates, but patient and control samples were amplified and corrected together, so any skew would affect both groups equally. The naive, central memory and regulatory TCRB repertoires appeared to resemble one another more closely among patients than among healthy donors. Only small numbers of individuals were included in the HLA sub-analyses, which left unresolved whether HLA type had any influence on TCRB rearrangement. Because cDNA was sequenced instead of genomic DNA, highly expressing activated cells could be over-represented, though the groups showed no difference in activation or CD3 levels. Patients with type 1 diabetes made fewer insertions and deleted more nucleotides at VDJ recombination sites, implying thymic rearrangement abnormalities. In all four CD4+ subsets, TCRB CDR3 length was moderately but significantly shorter in type 1 diabetes patients.

Specimen: naive CD4+ T cells from blood. Taken with the paper, the label for cell subset or site translates to: true naive CD4+ T cells. This TCR was sampled from a man aged 25 to 45 in good health. The sequence joins TRBV4-3 to TRBJ2-2, and TRBD2 matches 11 of the central bases. In nucleotides, the sequence is TGCGCCAGCAGCCATTCCGGGACTAGCGGTAACACCGGGGAGCTGTTTTTT. It is translated as CASSHSGTSGNTGELFF.